The entry that follows covers one T cell receptor beta chain sequence. The target antigen is unknown. This entry comes from a study of Ad26.COV2.S vaccination and SARS-CoV-2 variants. Overall study findings and caveats: Vaccinees and placebo recipients showed similar non-spike TCR breadth. While placebo recipients had lower spike-specific TCR breadth, vaccine recipients had more.

Stated treatment: 15 to 20 received Ad26.COV2.S at low or high dose, single or two shots; 5 received placebo; per-sample allocation not given. Sampling was performed 63 days after the first vaccine or placebo injection. Boston provided a donor who was an adult aged 18-55 years. TCRdb's table, derived via immunoSEQ multiplex PCR, lists solely in-frame clones and lacks some. Seen here are 510,000 or so clones, roughly 87% observed once, and the top ten hold roughly 12%. This CDR3 has 17 amino acids. With 3 bases removed from V and 2 bases from J, the gap between germline ends came to 16 bases. Germline V gene lookup returns CDR1 MNHNS and CDR2 SASEGT.

The V gene is TRBV6-1, the J gene TRBJ2-2, with D possibly matching TRBD1 (6 bases). The specimen comprised peripheral blood, sampled in a trial of Ad26.COV2.S vaccine versus placebo. The TCR sequence derives from a person between 18 and 60 years old who received the Ad26.COV2.S COVID-19 vaccine or a placebo. CDR3 sequence: CASSDKTGQLNTGELFF. The CDR3 DNA is TGTGCCAGCAGTGATAAAACGGGACAACTCAACACCGGGGAGCTGTTTTTT.